The clone carrying this TCR beta chain occurred once. Produced via immunoSEQ multiplex PCR; TCRdb's table is partial and in-frame only. The sample has some 290,000 clones; more than 85% are singletons. This sample stems from a study of blood T cell repertoires in COVID-19. Across the study: Spain, Italy and the United States supplied samples that represented acute and convalescent COVID-19.

The CDR3 sequence is 13 residues long. V was pared by 6 bases and J by 4 bases, with 4 bases of the junction left unmatched. The germline V gene encodes CDR1 LNHDA and CDR2 SQIVND (reference sequence). The chain uses TRBV19 and TRBJ1-1; 8 bases agree with TRBD1. The sequence came from a woman in her thirties who had been exposed to COVID-19. Sample: PBMCs or T cells enriched from blood (not recorded which). CDR3 in DNA: TGTGCCAGTAGCGACAGGGGCATCACTGAAGCTTTCTTT. Its protein is CASSDRGITEAFF.